The 28 T cell receptor beta chains given below trace back to one sample, sequenced in a study of blood T cell repertoires in COVID-19. Sequenced by immunoSEQ multiplex PCR; TCRdb stores in-frame clones only, minus some. The repertoire includes about 200,000 clones, over 75% of them detected once, and 0.5% to 0.65% sits in the top ten. What was sequenced was peripheral blood. Receptors originate from a man aged 50 or older with acute or convalescent COVID-19.

V usage is TRBV27 and J usage is TRBJ2-1; D is ambiguous. The V end lost 4 bases, the J end lost 8 bases, and 18 bases lay between the germline ends. Germline values: CDR1 MNHEY, CDR2 SMNVEV (reference sequence). CDR3 length: 15 amino acids. CDR3 in DNA: TGTGCCAGCAGTTCCCACCAGGAAAGGCAGGATGAGCAGTTCTTC. The encoded protein is CASSSHQERQDEQFF.

This clone occurred a few times. The chain links TRBV28 to TRBJ1-4; D call uncertain. The CDR3 loop spans 16 amino acids. V lost 5 bases and J 0 bases, leaving 13 bases between the germline ends. Germline V gene lookup returns CDR1 MDHEN and CDR2 SYDVKM. The CDR3 DNA reads as TGTGCCAGCAGTACTCGCGGTCTGGCAACTAATGAAAAACTGTTTTTT. It specifies CASSTRGLATNEKLFF.

This rearrangement joins TRBV27 to TRBJ2-7, with D perhaps TRBD1 (5 bases). CDR1 is MNHEY and CDR2 is SMNVEV in the germline V gene (reference sequence). There are 15 residues in the CDR3. Trimming shortened V by 4 bases and J by 5 bases, and 18 bases separated the two germline ends. The CDR3 here is CASSSGPRVFDEQYF. CDR3 coding DNA: TGTGCCAGCAGTTCCGGGCCCAGGGTATTCGACGAGCAGTACTTC.

This chain links TRBV18 with TRBJ2-2; TRBD2 aligns across 9 bases. CDR1 is KGHSH and CDR2 is LQKENI in the germline V gene. V gave up 3 bases and J gave up 0 bases; unmatched junction bases: 5. The length of the CDR3 is 17 residues. CDR3 region: CASSPPGLASNTGELFF. The CDR3 nucleotides are TGTGCCAGCTCACCTCCGGGACTAGCCTCGAACACCGGGGAGCTGTTTTTT.

As to this clone: This specimen includes other DNA sequences encoding the same CDR3. The chain joins TRBV6-5 to TRBJ2-3, with D perhaps TRBD1 (5 bases). Deletions cut 6 bases from V and 0 bases from J, with 10 bases between. In germline, CDR1 is MNHEY, CDR2 SVGAGI. CDR3 length: 14 amino acids. As DNA, the CDR3 is TGTGCCAGCAGCCTCCAGGGCAGCACAGATACGCAGTATTTT. Translation gives CASSLQGSTDTQYF.

This clone was seen a handful of times. V gene TRBV27 combines with J gene TRBJ2-2; tentatively, D is TRBD1 (6 bases). This CDR3 has 12 residues. Germline values: CDR1 MNHEY, CDR2 SMNVEV (reference sequence). V lost 10 bases, J lost 4 bases, and 10 bases lay in between. The CDR3 here is CATAGVTGELFF. The CDR3 region has the DNA TGTGCCACGGCAGGGGTCACCGGGGAGCTGTTTTTT.

The genes are TRBV7-8 and TRBJ1-4; perhaps TRBD1 as D (5 bases). Germline V gene sequence: CDR1 SGHVS, CDR2 FQNEAQ. The CDR3 length is 14 residues. The V end lost 3 bases, the J end lost 7 bases, and 12 bases lay between the germline ends. Here the CDR3 reads CASSLRRVGEKLFF. The DNA for the CDR3 is TGTGCCAGCAGCTTGCGCAGGGTAGGTGAAAAACTGTTTTTT.

The chain is built from TRBV18 and TRBJ2-7, with 10 bases lining up with TRBD2. Germline V lookup: CDR1 KGHSH, CDR2 LQKENI. The CDR3 contains 14 residues. With 3 bases clipped from V and 2 bases from J, the junction kept 1 base outside the gene matches. DNA of the CDR3: TGTGCCAGCTCACCGGGACTAGCGACCTACGAGCAGTACTTC. It specifies CASSPGLATYEQYF.

This rearrangement joins TRBV5-8 to TRBJ1-2, with a tentative D call TRBD1 (5 bases). Between the trimmed V and J ends, which lost 1 base and 4 bases, there was a span of 11 bases. The CDR3 runs to 14 residues. The germline CDR1 and CDR2 sequences are SGHTS and YDEGEE. The CDR3 here is CASSLKGLGYGYTF. The CDR3 nucleotides read TGTGCCAGCAGCTTGAAGGGGCTGGGCTATGGCTACACCTTC.

The rearrangement uses TRBV3-1 (or the pseudogene TRBV3-2) and TRBJ2-1; D is unclear. CDR3 length: 14 residues. With 7 bases removed from V and 12 bases from J, the gap between germline ends came to 22 bases. CDR1 and CDR2 from the germline V gene are LGHDT and YNNKEL (reference sequence). In DNA form, the CDR3 reads TGTGCCAGCACCCGTCGAGACATAACGTCTGGGCAGTTCTTC. Encoded protein: CASTRRDITSGQFF.

V gene TRBV28 combines with J gene TRBJ2-2, with D possibly being TRBD2 (6 bases). Trimming shortened V by 6 bases and J by 2 bases, and 7 bases separated the two germline ends. Germline CDR1 and CDR2: MDHEN and SYDVKM. This CDR3 has 13 residues. The CDR3 nucleotides read TGTGCCAGCAGCGGGGGTAACACCGGGGAGCTGTTTTTT. Translation: CASSGGNTGELFF.

The chain carries TRBV18 and TRBJ2-2; no clear D. The CDR3 has 14 amino acids. Germline V gives CDR1 KGHSH, CDR2 LQKENI. Between the trimmed V and J ends, which lost 3 bases and 0 bases, there was a span of 5 bases. Here the CDR3 reads CASSPTTNTGELFF. The CDR3 DNA is TGTGCCAGCTCACCGACAACGAACACCGGGGAGCTGTTTTTT.

This clone was seen only a few times. The chain is built from TRBV18 and TRBJ2-5; 8 bases align to TRBD2. Germline CDR1 reads KGHSH; CDR2 reads LQKENI. The CDR3 covers 13 residues. V was clipped by 5 bases and J by 4 bases; unmatched bases: 3. The DNA of the CDR3 is TGTGCCAGCTCAACCGGGGGGGGAGAGACCCAGTACTTC. It codes for CASSTGGGETQYF.

The rearrangement joins TRBV2 to TRBJ1-6, with TRBD1 as a possible D gene (6 bases). Germline assignment: CDR1 SNHLY and CDR2 FYNNEI. This CDR3 is built from 15 residues. The V gene lost 9 bases and the J gene lost 3 bases, with 15 bases spanning the gap. The DNA of the CDR3 is TGTGCCAGTGGGGGCGACACCAACTATAATTCACCCCTCCACTTT. The encoded protein is CASGGDTNYNSPLHF.

CDR3 bases: TGTGCCAGCAGCAATGAGGGCAATCTAGCCAAAAACATTCAGTACTTC. It translates to CASSNEGNLAKNIQYF. The chain is built from TRBV11-2 and TRBJ2-4, with a weak D call TRBD2 (5 bases). V lost 5 bases and J lost 0, with 14 bases in between. The CDR3 sequence is 16 residues long. CDR1 and CDR2 (germline): SGHAT, FQNNGV.

The chain combines TRBV6-1 with TRBJ1-1, with D perhaps matching TRBD1 (6 bases). Germline V gene data show CDR1 as MNHNS and CDR2 as SASEGT. V was cut by 2 bases and J by 3 bases, with 10 bases left in between. This CDR3 spans 14 amino acids. CDR3 nucleotide sequence: TGTGCCAGCAGTGAACAGGGGCTGGACACTGAAGCTTTCTTT. It is translated as CASSEQGLDTEAFF.

The V call is TRBV6-2 or TRBV6-3, the J call TRBJ1-5; no clear D gene. Germline CDR1 and CDR2: MNHEY and SVGEGT. V was shortened by 5 bases and J by 4 bases, with 21 bases between the two germline ends. The CDR3 consists of 17 residues. CDR3 sequence reads: CASSPGIDFGRNQPQHF. The DNA of the CDR3 is TGTGCCAGCAGTCCCGGGATAGATTTTGGGCGTAATCAGCCCCAGCATTTT.

This chain links TRBV11-2 with TRBJ2-3, with TRBD1 as a possible D gene (5 bases). The germline V and J ends were trimmed by 4 bases and 3 bases, with 14 bases remaining between them. Germline CDR1 reads SGHAT; CDR2 reads FQNNGV. The CDR3 totals 15 residues. The CDR3: CASSSGQFDTDTQYF. CDR3 coding DNA: TGTGCCAGCAGCTCAGGACAATTCGATACAGATACGCAGTATTTT.

The genes are TRBV24-1 and TRBJ2-1; 8 positions agree with TRBD2. The germline V gene has CDR1 KGHDR and CDR2 SFDVKD. J gave up 6 bases and V 3 bases, and 6 bases lay outside the gene matches. CDR3 size: 15 residues. Here the CDR3 reads CATSDRGGLGNEQFF. For the CDR3, the DNA is TGTGCCACCAGTGATCGGGGGGGCCTTGGCAATGAGCAGTTCTTC.

This clone was counted once. The chain is built from TRBV28 and TRBJ1-5, with a tentative D call TRBD1 (6 bases). V dropped 1 base and J dropped 3 bases, with 13 bases sitting between them. The length of the CDR3 is 16 residues. Germline V gene lookup returns CDR1 MDHEN and CDR2 SYDVKM. Here the CDR3 reads CASSLFRGGDNQPQHF. The CDR3 DNA reads as TGTGCCAGCAGTTTATTCAGGGGAGGGGACAATCAGCCCCAGCATTTT.

The CDR3 reads CASSPRQGANGYTF. The CDR3 region has the DNA TGTGCCAGCAGTCCCCGACAGGGGGCAAATGGCTACACCTTC. The rearrangement uses TRBV2 and TRBJ1-2; TRBD1 agrees at 10 bases. Germline CDR1 and CDR2: SNHLY and FYNNEI. With V trimmed by 5 bases and J by 6 bases, 6 bases remained unmatched. This CDR3 contains 14 residues.

The V and J genes are TRBV7-9 and TRBJ1-2, with 8 bases that match TRBD1. Losses at the gene ends were 5 bases for V and 4 bases for J; bases not matched to a gene: 9. The CDR3 is 15 amino acids. In germline, CDR1 is SEHNR, CDR2 FQNEAQ (reference sequence). The CDR3 bases are TGTGCCAGCAGCGACACCGGGACAGGAGCCTATGGCTACACCTTC. As protein: CASSDTGTGAYGYTF.

V and J are TRBV25-1 and TRBJ1-4; D gene uncertain. CDR1 and CDR2 (germline): MGHDK, SYGVNS. V shed 4 bases and J shed 8 bases, with 14 bases lying between them. The CDR3 contains 14 residues. CDR3: CASSGPGRWEKLFF. The CDR3, as DNA: TGTGCCAGCAGTGGGCCCGGGAGGTGGGAAAAACTGTTTTTT.

This chain joins TRBV30 and TRBJ1-1; D uncertain. V dropped 0 bases and J dropped 4 bases, with 9 bases sitting between them. The CDR3 spans 13 residues. Germline CDR1 is GTSNPN and CDR2 is SVGIG (reference sequence). The CDR3 region has the DNA TGTGCCTGGAGTGTAAGCCCGAGCACTGAAGCTTTCTTT. Residues: CAWSVSPSTEAFF.

This rearrangement joins TRBV18 to TRBJ1-1; D perhaps matches TRBD1 (5 bases). V was trimmed by 5 bases and J by 3 bases, leaving 13 bases between them. The CDR3 runs 14 residues. Germline lookup yields CDR1 KGHSH and CDR2 LQKENI. The CDR3 DNA follows: TGTGCCAGCTCAGGTAGGGGAGGGGACACTGAAGCTTTCTTT. Its protein is CASSGRGGDTEAFF.

The chain employs TRBV11-2 and TRBJ1-2; TRBD1 aligns across 9 bases. The CDR3 totals 17 residues. Germline CDR1 and CDR2: SGHAT and FQNNGV. Unmatched junction bases numbered 15, after V lost 5 bases and J lost 5 bases. In DNA form, the CDR3 reads TGTGCCAGCAGCCGGGGACAGGGAGCAATCCTACCTTATGGCTACACCTTC. Residues: CASSRGQGAILPYGYTF.

This clone was seen a few times. The J gene is TRBJ2-2, the V gene TRBV4-2; 8 bases are a match to TRBD2. The CDR3 is 18 amino acids. CDR1 is LGHNA and CDR2 is YNFKEQ in the germline V gene. V lost 1 base and J lost 0; bases outside the gene matches: 7. For the CDR3, the DNA is TGTGCCAGCAGCCAAGTCCCCAGCGGGGGCCCGAACACCGGGGAGCTGTTTTTT. As protein: CASSQVPSGGPNTGELFF.

This rearrangement joins TRBV28 to TRBJ2-1; D remains ambiguous. There are 11 residues in the CDR3. CDR1 MDHEN and CDR2 SYDVKM come from the germline V gene. V was shortened by 7 bases and J by 7 bases, with 8 bases between the two germline ends. CDR3 sequence reads: CASTVKNEQFF. The DNA of the CDR3 is TGTGCCAGCACAGTGAAGAATGAGCAGTTCTTC.